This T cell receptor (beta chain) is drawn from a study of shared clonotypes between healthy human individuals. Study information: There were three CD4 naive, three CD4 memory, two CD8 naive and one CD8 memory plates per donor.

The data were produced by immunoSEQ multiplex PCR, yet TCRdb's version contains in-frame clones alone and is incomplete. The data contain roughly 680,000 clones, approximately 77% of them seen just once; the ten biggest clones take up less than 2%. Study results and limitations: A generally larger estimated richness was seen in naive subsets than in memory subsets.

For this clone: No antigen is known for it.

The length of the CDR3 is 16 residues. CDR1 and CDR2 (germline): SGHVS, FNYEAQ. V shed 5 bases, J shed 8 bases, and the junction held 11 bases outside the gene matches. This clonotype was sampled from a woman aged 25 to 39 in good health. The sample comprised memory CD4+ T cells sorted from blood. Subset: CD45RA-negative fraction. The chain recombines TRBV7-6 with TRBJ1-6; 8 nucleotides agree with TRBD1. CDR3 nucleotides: TGTGCCAGCAGCCAAGCCCTCGGACAGGGAGATTCACCCCTCCACTTT. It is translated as CASSQALGQGDSPLHF.